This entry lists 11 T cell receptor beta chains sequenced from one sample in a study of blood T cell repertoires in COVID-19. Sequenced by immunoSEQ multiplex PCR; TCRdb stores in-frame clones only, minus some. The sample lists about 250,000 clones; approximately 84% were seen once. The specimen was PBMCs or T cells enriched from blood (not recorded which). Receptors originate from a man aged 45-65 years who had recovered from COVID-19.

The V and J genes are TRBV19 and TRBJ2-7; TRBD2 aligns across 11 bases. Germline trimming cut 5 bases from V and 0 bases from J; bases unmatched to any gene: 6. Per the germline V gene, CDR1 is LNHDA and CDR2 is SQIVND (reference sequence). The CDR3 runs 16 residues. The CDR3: CASSPLLAGDSYEQYF. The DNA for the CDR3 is TGTGCCAGTAGTCCCCTACTAGCGGGGGACTCCTACGAGCAGTACTTC.

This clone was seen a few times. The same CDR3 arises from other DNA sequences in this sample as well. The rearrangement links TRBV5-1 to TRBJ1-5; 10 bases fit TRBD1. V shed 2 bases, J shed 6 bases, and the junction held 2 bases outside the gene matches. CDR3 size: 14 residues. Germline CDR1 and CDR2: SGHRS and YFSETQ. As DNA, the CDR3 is TGCGCCAGCAGCTTAGGACAGGGGGGTCAGCCCCAGCATTTT. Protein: CASSLGQGGQPQHF.

CDR3 in amino acids: CASSPFGQGTGEQYF. The DNA for the CDR3 is TGCGCCAGCAGCCCTTTCGGGCAGGGAACAGGCGAGCAGTACTTC. This chain uses TRBV5-1 with TRBJ2-7; D perhaps matches TRBD1 (5 bases). Germline V gives CDR1 SGHRS, CDR2 YFSETQ. V lost 4 bases to trimming and J lost 6 bases, with 20 bases between them. The CDR3 consists of 15 residues.

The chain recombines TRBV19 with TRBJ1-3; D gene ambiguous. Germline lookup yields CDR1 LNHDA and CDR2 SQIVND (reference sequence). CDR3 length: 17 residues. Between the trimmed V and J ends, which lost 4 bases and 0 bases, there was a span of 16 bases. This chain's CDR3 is CASSNSVPGSSGNTIYF. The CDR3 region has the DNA TGTGCCAGTAGTAATTCTGTGCCCGGGAGCTCTGGAAACACCATATATTTT.

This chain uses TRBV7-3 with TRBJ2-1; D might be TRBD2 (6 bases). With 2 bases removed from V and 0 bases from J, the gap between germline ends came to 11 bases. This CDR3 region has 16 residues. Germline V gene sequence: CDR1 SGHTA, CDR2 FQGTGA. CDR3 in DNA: TGTGCCAGCAGCTTACGGGCGGGAAGCTCCTACAATGAGCAGTTCTTC. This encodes CASSLRAGSSYNEQFF.

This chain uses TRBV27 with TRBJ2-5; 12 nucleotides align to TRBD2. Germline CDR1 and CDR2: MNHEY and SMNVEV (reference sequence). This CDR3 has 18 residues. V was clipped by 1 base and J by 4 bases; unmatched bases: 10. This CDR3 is CASSLLTSGSWDLETQYF. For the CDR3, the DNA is TGTGCCAGCAGTTTATTGACTAGCGGGAGTTGGGACCTAGAGACCCAGTACTTC.

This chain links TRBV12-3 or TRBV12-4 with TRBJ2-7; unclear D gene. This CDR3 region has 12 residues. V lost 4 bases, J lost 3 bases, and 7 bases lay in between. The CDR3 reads CASSSPSYEQYF. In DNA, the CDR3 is TGTGCCAGCAGTTCCCCGAGCTACGAGCAGTACTTC.

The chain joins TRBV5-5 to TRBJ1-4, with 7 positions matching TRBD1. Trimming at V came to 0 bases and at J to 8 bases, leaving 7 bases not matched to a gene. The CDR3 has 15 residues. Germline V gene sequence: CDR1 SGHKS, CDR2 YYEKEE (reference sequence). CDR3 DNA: TGTGCCAGCAGCTTGGGGTACAGGGGTGGGGAAAAACTGTTTTTT. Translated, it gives CASSLGYRGGEKLFF.

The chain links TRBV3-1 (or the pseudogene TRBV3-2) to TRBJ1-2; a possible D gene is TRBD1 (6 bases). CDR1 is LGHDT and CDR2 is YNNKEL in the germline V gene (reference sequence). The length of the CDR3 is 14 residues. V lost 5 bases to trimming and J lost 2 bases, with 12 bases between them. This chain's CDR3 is CASSARGGNYGYTF. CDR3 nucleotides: TGTGCCAGCAGCGCCAGGGGAGGGAACTATGGCTACACCTTC.

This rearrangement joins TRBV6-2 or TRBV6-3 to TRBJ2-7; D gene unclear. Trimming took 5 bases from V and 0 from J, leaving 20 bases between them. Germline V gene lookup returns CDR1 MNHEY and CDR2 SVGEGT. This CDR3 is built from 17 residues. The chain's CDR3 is CASSKPPVPGGSYEQYF. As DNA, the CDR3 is TGTGCCAGCAGTAAGCCGCCGGTGCCCGGCGGCTCCTACGAGCAGTACTTC.

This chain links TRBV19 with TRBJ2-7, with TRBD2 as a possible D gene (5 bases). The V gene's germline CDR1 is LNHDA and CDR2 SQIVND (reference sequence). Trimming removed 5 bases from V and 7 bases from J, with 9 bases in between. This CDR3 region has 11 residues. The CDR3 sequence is CASSLSGEQYF. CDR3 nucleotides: TGTGCCAGTAGTTTGTCGGGGGAGCAGTACTTC.